The 23 T cell receptor beta chains reported below all come from one sample, sequenced in a study of naive CD8 T cells in extremely preterm neonates (dated by TCRdb to the late 2010s). Term cord blood came from roughly 5 elective full-term cesarean deliveries at roughly 37-41 weeks of gestation, without labor or rupture of membranes. Receptor amplification or capture employed the immunoSEQ multiplex PCR assay. This immuneACCESS table, as held by TCRdb, lists in-frame sequences with V and J called but not all clones. Of the missing ones, under half trace to an unresolved V gene in checked studies; the others have no known cause. This sample lists approximately 4,600 clones; around 97% were detected once. The ten largest make up around 0.56% of the sample. Sample: naive CD8+ T cells from cord blood. The receptors derive from a newborn in good health.

This clone was counted a single time. V usage is TRBV2 and J usage is TRBJ2-3, with D possibly TRBD1 on 7 matching bases. Germline V CDR1 and CDR2: SNHLY, FYNNEI. The CDR3 extends over 17 amino acids. Deletions cut 5 bases from V and 1 base from J, with 19 bases between. CDR3 region: CASSPPMVRGGTDTQYF. CDR3 coding DNA: TGTGCCAGCAGTCCCCCGATGGTCAGGGGGGGCACAGATACGCAGTATTTT.

CDR3 coding DNA: TGTGCCAGCAGTTTGGCCAGCTCCTACAATGAGCAGTTCTTC. Translated: CASSLASSYNEQFF. This chain connects TRBV27 to TRBJ2-1; D is unresolved. Trimming removed 3 bases at V and 0 bases at J, with 6 bases between. Germline loops: CDR1 MNHEY, CDR2 SMNVEV (reference sequence). The CDR3 sequence is 14 residues long.

This chain uses TRBV5-6 with TRBJ1-1; weak D call: TRBD1 (5 bases). Germline V lookup: CDR1 SGHDT, CDR2 YYEEEE. This CDR3 is 15 amino acids long. V was shortened by 2 bases and J by 5 bases, with 16 bases between the two germline ends. CDR3 in DNA: TGTGCCAGCAGCTTAAATCTGGGCCGGGGGACTGAAGCTTTCTTT. It encodes CASSLNLGRGTEAFF.

The V and J genes are TRBV7-9 and TRBJ2-4, with a tentative D call TRBD1 (6 bases). V was trimmed by 5 bases and J by 0 bases, leaving 14 bases between them. The germline CDR1 and CDR2 sequences are SEHNR and FQNEAQ (reference sequence). The CDR3 spans 16 residues. The CDR3: CASSPAGTRAKNIQYF. The CDR3 DNA is TGTGCCAGCAGCCCCGCCGGGACAAGAGCCAAAAACATTCAGTACTTC. Combining the CDR3 with reference TRBV7-9 and TRBJ2-4 gives the whole variable domain DTGVSQNPRHKITKRGQNVTFRCDPISEHNRLYWYRQTLGQGPEFLTYFQNEAQLEKSRLLSDRFSAERPKGSFSTLEIQRTEQGDSAMYLCASSPAGTRAKNIQYFGAGTRLSVL.

The CDR3 bases are TGTGCCAGAAGCCTTCCGGGACAGTCGTACGAGCAGTACTTC. It is translated as CARSLPGQSYEQYF. The V gene is TRBV7-5, the J gene TRBJ2-7; the DNA was not used to check the table's D call, TRBD1. TRBV7-5 is reported as a pseudogene. The CDR3 consists of 14 residues.

The chain joins TRBV5-1 to TRBJ2-7; D unresolved. V was pared by 1 base and J by 3 bases, with 5 bases between. Germline loops: CDR1 SGHRS, CDR2 YFSETQ. The CDR3 is 12 amino acids. CDR3 in amino acids: CASSLSGYEQYF. In nucleotides, the CDR3 is TGCGCCAGCAGCTTGTCGGGCTACGAGCAGTACTTC. The full variable domain, rest sourced from reference TRBV5-1 and TRBJ2-7, is KAGVTQTPRYLIKTRGQQVTLSCSPISGHRSVSWYQQTPGQGLQFLFEYFSETQRNKGNFPGRFSGRQFSNSRSEMNVSTLELGDSALYLCASSLSGYEQYFGPGTRLTVT.

The gene calls are TRBV9 and TRBJ2-7; 7 bases align to TRBD1. The V segment lost 0 bases and the J segment 0 bases; nucleotides outside the gene matches: 0. This CDR3 has 14 residues. Germline V gene data show CDR1 as SGDLS and CDR2 as YYNGEE. CDR3: CASSVGDSSYEQYF. CDR3 sequence (DNA): TGTGCCAGCAGCGTAGGGGACAGCTCCTACGAGCAGTACTTC.

The V gene is TRBV28, the J gene TRBJ2-2; 7 bases map to TRBD2. J was trimmed by 7 bases and V by 7 bases; bases with no gene match: 6. The length of the CDR3 is 13 residues. Germline CDR1 MDHEN, CDR2 SYDVKM. CDR3 nucleotide sequence: TGTGCCAGCACCTGGGGGGGTGTCGGGGAGCTGTTTTTT. This translates into CASTWGGVGELFF.

The rearrangement uses TRBV10-3 and TRBJ2-7, with 8 bases matching TRBD2. Germline CDR1 ENHRY, CDR2 SYGVKD. The CDR3 loop spans 16 amino acids. The V segment lost 7 bases and the J segment 5 bases; nucleotides outside the gene matches: 16. CDR3 sequence reads: CAITWAGGLAIHEQYF. CDR3 bases: TGTGCCATCACATGGGCGGGGGGACTCGCTATCCACGAGCAGTACTTC.

This clone appeared once. The junction and the germline gene differ at one end; a read error may be behind it. The chain employs TRBV30 and TRBJ2-1, with 14 bases identical to TRBD2. Germline lookup yields CDR1 GTSNPN and CDR2 SVGIG (reference sequence). This CDR3 region has 14 residues. The chain's CDR3 is CAWAPRLAGGPNLF. Written as DNA, the CDR3 is TGTGCCTGGGCCCCGCGACTAGCGGGAGGGCCTAATCTCTTC.

The CDR3 loop reads CASSQDGRLAGFANTGELFF. The CDR3 nucleotides read TGTGCCAGCAGCCAAGACGGGAGACTAGCGGGGTTCGCGAACACCGGGGAGCTGTTTTTT. The V call is TRBV4-2, the J call TRBJ2-2; 11 bases fit TRBD2. The CDR3 is 20 amino acids. V lost 0 bases to trimming and J lost 0 bases; unmatched junction nucleotides: 9. Per the germline V gene, CDR1 is LGHNA and CDR2 is YNFKEQ.

The chain recombines TRBV9 with TRBJ2-6; tentative D call: TRBD1 (6 bases). The V end lost 2 bases, the J end lost 4 bases, and 13 bases lay between the germline ends. The CDR3 runs to 16 residues. CDR1 and CDR2 from the germline V gene are SGDLS and YYNGEE. The CDR3 region has the DNA TGTGCCAGCAGCGTCCACTCAGGGACAGGGGCCAACGTCCTGACTTTC. It encodes CASSVHSGTGANVLTF.

The chain carries TRBV28 and TRBJ2-1, with 14 bases that match TRBD2. The CDR3 contains 15 residues. With V trimmed by 5 bases and J by 7 bases, 4 bases remained unmatched. Germline values: CDR1 MDHEN, CDR2 SYDVKM. CDR3 region: CASSTGLAGVNEQFF. The CDR3 region has the DNA TGTGCCAGCAGTACGGGACTAGCGGGAGTTAATGAGCAGTTCTTC.

The chain couples TRBV19 to TRBJ1-1; 10 nucleotides line up with TRBD1. The CDR3 contains 15 residues. Losses at the gene ends were 5 bases for V and 1 base for J; bases not matched to a gene: 4. The germline gives CDR1 LNHDA, CDR2 SQIVND (reference sequence). The chain's CDR3 is CASSDWDRGNTEAFF. CDR3 coding DNA: TGTGCCAGTAGTGATTGGGACAGGGGGAACACTGAAGCTTTCTTT.

This chain uses TRBV4-3 with TRBJ2-1; D uncertain. CDR1 is LGHNA, CDR2 YSLEER, per germline. The CDR3 loop spans 16 amino acids. V lost 1 base, J lost 5 bases, and 15 bases lay in between. The CDR3 sequence: CASSQGEQFLDNEQFF. CDR3 sequence (DNA): TGCGCCAGCAGCCAAGGCGAACAGTTTCTGGACAATGAGCAGTTCTTC.

The chain carries TRBV9 and TRBJ2-1; 10 bases line up with TRBD1. The CDR3 is made up of 14 amino acids. V shed 1 base and J 9 bases; nucleotides not matched to a gene: 4. The germline gives CDR1 SGDLS, CDR2 YYNGEE. The CDR3 spells CASSVSTGGIEQFF. In DNA form, the CDR3 reads TGTGCCAGCAGCGTATCGACAGGGGGCATTGAGCAGTTCTTC.

V is TRBV6-5 and J is TRBJ1-1; 9 positions match TRBD1. Germline trimming cut 6 bases from V and 3 bases from J; bases unmatched to any gene: 5. CDR3 length: 14 amino acids. Germline CDR1 reads MNHEY; CDR2 reads SVGAGI. The CDR3 coding sequence is TGTGCCAGCAGGACAGGGGGTTTGGACACTGAAGCTTTCTTT. Encoded protein: CASRTGGLDTEAFF.

The genes are TRBV19 and TRBJ2-1, with a weak D call TRBD1 (6 bases). V was clipped by 7 bases and J by 0 bases, with 13 bases between them. Germline V gene data show CDR1 as LNHDA and CDR2 as SQIVND (reference sequence). The CDR3 is made up of 15 amino acids. CDR3 sequence (DNA): TGTGCCAGTAAGGTCCCGGACAGCTCCTACAATGAGCAGTTCTTC. Translated, it gives CASKVPDSSYNEQFF. The full variable domain, rest sourced from reference TRBV19 and TRBJ2-1, is DGGITQSPKYLFRKEGQNVTLSCEQNLNHDAMYWYRQDPGQGLRLIYYSQIVNDFQKGDIAEGYSVSREKKESFPLTVTSAQKNPTAFYLCASKVPDSSYNEQFFGPGTRLTVL.

The V gene is TRBV5-6, the J gene TRBJ2-3, with TRBD2 matching 7 bases. V gave up 1 base and J gave up 2 bases; unmatched junction bases: 4. In germline, CDR1 is SGHDT, CDR2 YYEEEE. The CDR3 totals 15 residues. For the CDR3, the DNA is TGTGCCAGCAGCTTGCCGACTAGCCCCACAGATACGCAGTATTTT. It yields the protein CASSLPTSPTDTQYF.

CDR3 loop: CASGLTSSYEQYF. CDR3 nucleotides: TGTGCCAGCGGGCTTACGAGCTCCTACGAGCAGTACTTC. The rearrangement joins TRBV2 to TRBJ2-7; D gene ambiguous. CDR1 and CDR2 from the germline V gene are SNHLY and FYNNEI. This CDR3 is built from 13 residues. Trimming cost V 8 bases and J 0 bases, with 11 bases left between them.

The chain's CDR3 is CATLSVGGRPGRPQYF. CDR3 nucleotides: TGTGCCACTCTTTCAGTTGGCGGGAGGCCCGGGAGGCCGCAGTATTTT. The rearrangement joins TRBV2 to TRBJ2-3; 8 nucleotides line up with TRBD2. Losses at the gene ends were 10 bases for V and 10 bases for J; bases not matched to a gene: 22. The germline V gene has CDR1 SNHLY and CDR2 FYNNEI. The CDR3 is made up of 16 amino acids.

The rearrangement uses TRBV6-5 and TRBJ2-1, with TRBD2 identical over 9 bases. The CDR3 contains 15 residues. In germline, CDR1 is MNHEY, CDR2 SVGAGI. J was trimmed by 1 base and V by 9 bases; bases with no gene match: 7. The CDR3 DNA follows: TGTGCCAGTAAGAGGACTAGCGAGTCCTACAATGAGCAGTTCTTC. Translation: CASKRTSESYNEQFF.

V is TRBV20-1 and J is TRBJ2-7; D unclear. CDR3 length: 11 residues. V was clipped by 1 base and J by 4 bases, with 5 bases between them. Germline values: CDR1 DFQATT, CDR2 SNEGSKA (reference sequence). The CDR3 DNA is TGCAGTGCTAGAGTAGAGTACGAGCAGTACTTC. This codes for CSARVEYEQYF.